This TCR beta chain was identified in a study of low-dose radiotherapy and immunotherapy resistance in tumors. Study background: Doses of 0.5 Gy per fraction every 2 weeks, totaling 6.5 Gy, went to Cohort 1. Cyclophosphamide went in intravenously at 200 mg/m2 every two weeks, one day before radiation and immunotherapy.

Germline CDR1 reads SGHRS; CDR2 reads YFSETQ. The length of the CDR3 is 14 residues. Time point defined: before trial treatment. The presence of advanced solid tumors lacking tumor-infiltrating lymphocytes characterized eligible patients. First-strand cDNA relied on TRAV- and TRBV-specific primers spanning alpha and beta chains. Both a constant-region primer and a V-primer adapter served to amplify TCRs across 15 to 25 PCR cycles. In vitro transcription served to amplify the mRNA that had been isolated. MiXCR, run by TCRdb on the reads, gives a single entry per CDR3 protein. The table includes 55,000 to 70,000 distinct CDR3 sequences, around 27% detected once. This clonotype was picked up many times. A read error may account for a junction end that differs from germline.

Material: PBMCs, obtained before treatment. The receptor was derived from a male donor with prostate cancer. This chain joins TRBV5-1 and TRBJ1-1; maybe TRBD1 (6 bases). Here the CDR3 reads CASSFTGGGTEAFF. The CDR3 DNA sequence: TGTGCCAGCAGTTTCACGGGGGGCGGCACTGAAGCTTTCTTT.